These 14 T cell receptor beta chains share one sample of origin, sequenced in a study of OX40 agonist ivuxolimab in advanced cancers. TCRdb's table, derived via immunoSEQ multiplex PCR, lists solely in-frame clones and lacks some. The sample lists around 68,000 clones, approximately 86% seen once, with approximately 2.1% in the top ten. The input for sequencing was CD4+ or CD8+ T cells sorted from blood, taken in a trial of the OX40 agonist ivuxolimab. These receptors came from an adult with an advanced solid tumor such as melanoma, head and neck, liver or kidney cancer.

The chain recombines TRBV30 with TRBJ1-1, with 7 positions matching TRBD1. Germline CDR1 is GTSNPN and CDR2 is SVGIG (reference sequence). The CDR3 loop spans 11 amino acids. Germline trimming cut 7 bases from V and 10 bases from J; bases unmatched to any gene: 9. The CDR3 DNA reads as TGTGCCTCCGTCGAGGGACAGCGAGCTTTCTTT. Residues: CASVEGQRAFF.

This chain connects TRBV5-1 to TRBJ2-7; D call uncertain. Looked up from germline, CDR1 is SGHRS and CDR2 is YFSETQ. The CDR3 loop spans 14 amino acids. V shed 2 bases and J shed 5 bases, with 14 bases lying between them. Here the CDR3 DNA reads TGCGCCAGCAGCTTAGGTACGACGCCCCACGAGCAGTACTTC. This encodes CASSLGTTPHEQYF. Complete variable domain (other parts from reference TRBV5-1 and TRBJ2-7): KAGVTQTPRYLIKTRGQQVTLSCSPISGHRSVSWYQQTPGQGLQFLFEYFSETQRNKGNFPGRFSGRQFSNSRSEMNVSTLELGDSALYLCASSLGTTPHEQYFGPGTRLTVT.

The chain uses TRBV2 and TRBJ2-7; 9 bases align to TRBD1. The CDR3 spans 14 residues. V shed 6 bases, J shed 4 bases, and the junction held 7 bases outside the gene matches. CDR1 SNHLY and CDR2 FYNNEI come from the germline V gene. The CDR3 spells CASRVGQGRYEQYF. As DNA, the CDR3 is TGTGCCAGCAGGGTGGGACAGGGACGATACGAGCAGTACTTC.

This chain joins TRBV18 and TRBJ1-1; D unclear. This CDR3 contains 14 residues. In germline, CDR1 is KGHSH, CDR2 LQKENI. The ends were cut back, 6 bases at V and 4 bases at J, with 15 bases in the middle. The CDR3 loop is CASSYAREGTEAFF. Here the CDR3 DNA reads TGTGCCAGCTCTTATGCGCGGGAGGGCACTGAAGCTTTCTTT.

V and J are TRBV7-8 and TRBJ2-7; a weak D match, TRBD1 (7 bases). V was pared by 0 bases and J by 3 bases, with 12 bases between. The CDR3 has 15 residues. Germline CDR1 reads SGHVS; CDR2 reads FQNEAQ. CDR3 in DNA: TGTGCCAGCAGCTTAGCGCGGCAGGGGGGCTACGAGCAGTACTTC. This encodes CASSLARQGGYEQYF.

The chain is built from TRBV2 and TRBJ2-4; 7 bases agree with TRBD1. CDR1 SNHLY and CDR2 FYNNEI come from the germline V gene. CDR3 size: 15 residues. Trimming at V came to 5 bases and at J to 0 bases, leaving 4 bases not matched to a gene. The CDR3 here is CASSRQGLAKNIQYF. CDR3 nucleotides: TGTGCCAGCAGTAGACAGGGATTAGCCAAAAACATTCAGTACTTC.

The chain links TRBV11-3 to TRBJ2-1; 10 bases align to TRBD2. V gave up 5 bases and J gave up 9 bases; unmatched junction bases: 10. The CDR3 consists of 15 residues. Germline assignment: CDR1 SGHNT and CDR2 YENEEA. CDR3 bases: TGTGCCAGCAGCCCACGGAGCGGGGGGGCCGGTGAGCAGTTCTTC. It codes for CASSPRSGGAGEQFF. The full variable domain, its missing parts supplied by reference TRBV11-3 and TRBJ2-1, is EAGVVQSPRYKIIEKKQPVAFWCNPISGHNTLYWYLQNLGQGPELLIRYENEEAVDDSQLPKDRFSAERLKGVDSTLKIQPAELGDSAVYLCASSPRSGGAGEQFFGPGTRLTVL.

A few counts support this clone. The chain has TRBV4-1 and TRBJ1-6; D is uncertain. Germline V gene data show CDR1 as MGHRA and CDR2 as YSYEKL. V lost 0 bases and J 0 bases, leaving 9 bases between the germline ends. CDR3 size: 17 residues. CDR3 sequence: CASSQDPPSSYNSPLHF. The CDR3, as DNA: TGCGCCAGCAGCCAAGACCCGCCGAGCTCCTATAATTCACCCCTCCACTTT.

On this clone: This CDR3 is also generated by other DNA sequences in the sample. The chain carries TRBV6-5 and TRBJ2-3; tentatively, D is TRBD1 (6 bases). The CDR3 contains 15 residues. The germline gives CDR1 MNHEY, CDR2 SVGAGI. Trimming left V 0 bases short and J 2 bases short, with 9 bases between. The CDR3 loop is CASSYSTGITDTQYF. As DNA, the CDR3 is TGTGCCAGCAGTTACTCGACAGGCATCACAGATACGCAGTATTTT.

V gene TRBV4-2 combines with J gene TRBJ2-1, with TRBD2 matching 8 bases. V was clipped by 1 base and J by 7 bases; unmatched bases: 12. The CDR3 spans 17 residues. Germline assignment: CDR1 LGHNA and CDR2 YNFKEQ. The CDR3 loop is CASSQVAGGGGRNEQFF. The CDR3 nucleotides are TGTGCCAGCAGCCAAGTGGCGGGGGGCGGAGGGAGGAATGAGCAGTTCTTC.

This clone was found once. This chain connects TRBV15 to TRBJ1-5; D remains ambiguous. V lost 1 base to trimming and J lost 7 bases, with 5 bases between them. The CDR3 runs to 12 residues. Per the germline V gene, CDR1 is LNHNV and CDR2 is YYDKDF (reference sequence). The CDR3 coding sequence is TGTGCCACCAGCAGAGGTAGCCAGCCCCAGCATTTT. Protein: CATSRGSQPQHF.

The chain combines TRBV5-6 with TRBJ2-3, with TRBD2 matching 12 bases. Germline V CDR1 and CDR2: SGHDT, YYEEEE. The CDR3 extends over 15 amino acids. Trimming cost V 7 bases and J 2 bases; bases outside gene matches: 5. This CDR3 is CASWRLAGDTDTQYF. The CDR3, as DNA: TGTGCCAGCTGGAGACTAGCGGGGGACACAGATACGCAGTATTTT.

This chain joins TRBV4-3 and TRBJ1-5; 7 positions agree with TRBD1. Germline loops: CDR1 LGHNA, CDR2 YSLEER. This CDR3 region has 15 residues. V shed 3 bases, J shed 2 bases, and the junction held 4 bases outside the gene matches. The CDR3 DNA follows: TGCGCCAGCAGCCAGACAGGGCAGCGCAATCAGCCCCAGCATTTT. It is translated as CASSQTGQRNQPQHF.

The chain carries TRBV28 and TRBJ2-1; 7 positions agree with TRBD2. In germline, CDR1 is MDHEN, CDR2 SYDVKM. The J segment lost 2 bases and the V segment lost 2 bases, leaving 0 bases of the junction unmatched. The CDR3 sequence is 14 residues long. The CDR3 spells CASSLAGAYNEQFF. For the CDR3, the DNA is TGTGCCAGCAGTTTAGCGGGAGCCTACAATGAGCAGTTCTTC.